The entry that follows covers one T cell receptor (delta chain) sequence. Its target is not known. One junction end disagrees with the germline gene, perhaps due to a read error. This entry is derived from a study of Vδ1+ human thymocytes. Study-wide findings and caveats: Thymic TRG and TRD repertoires appeared highly polyclonal, with Gaussian CDR3 length distributions.

The CDR3 sequence is 22 residues long. The V gene's germline CDR1 is TSWWSYY and CDR2 QGS. RNA was extracted from the cells and then reverse transcribed. Multiplex PCR used pooled V-gene forward primers and a constant-region reverse primer to amplify CDR3s. TCRdb redid clone calling on the multiplex PCR reads using CATT. The data contain about 75,000 delta-chain clones, around 34% of them singletons. Sequenced input: Vdelta1+ gamma-delta thymocytes from the thymus. Subset meaning: FACS-sorted CD3+ TCRalphabeta- TCRVdelta1+ TCRVdelta2- thymocytes. This TCR derives from a boy in the first two years of life who had congenital heart surgery. This chain joins TRDV1 and TRDJ1; D perhaps matches TRDD3 (10 bases). The CDR3: CALGVFVLPTKTGGLYTDKFIF. The CDR3 nucleotides are TGTGCTCTTGGGGTTTTCGTCCTTCCTACGAAGACTGGGGGATTGTACACCGATAAATTCATCTTT.